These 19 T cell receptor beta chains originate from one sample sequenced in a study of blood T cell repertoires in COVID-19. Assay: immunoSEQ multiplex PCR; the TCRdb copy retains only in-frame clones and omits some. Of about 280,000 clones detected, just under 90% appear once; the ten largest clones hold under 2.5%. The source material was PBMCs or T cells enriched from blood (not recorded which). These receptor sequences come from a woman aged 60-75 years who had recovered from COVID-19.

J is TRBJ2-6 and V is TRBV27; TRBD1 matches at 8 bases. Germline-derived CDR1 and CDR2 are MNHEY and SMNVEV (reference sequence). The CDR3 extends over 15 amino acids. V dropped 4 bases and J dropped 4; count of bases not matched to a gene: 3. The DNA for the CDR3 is TGTGCCAGCAGTTACCAGGGGGCCGGGGCCAACGTCCTGACTTTC. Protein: CASSYQGAGANVLTF. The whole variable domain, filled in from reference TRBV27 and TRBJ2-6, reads EAQVTQNPRYLITVTGKKLTVTCSQNMNHEYMSWYRQDPGLGLRQIYYSMNVEVTDKGDVPEGYKVSRKEKRNFPLILESPSPNQTSLYFCASSYQGAGANVLTFGAGSRLTVL.

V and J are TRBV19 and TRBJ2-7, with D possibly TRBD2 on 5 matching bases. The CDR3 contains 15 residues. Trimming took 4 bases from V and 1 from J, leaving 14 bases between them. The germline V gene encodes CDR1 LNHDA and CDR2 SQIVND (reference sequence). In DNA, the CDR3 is TGTGCCAGTAGTAAGTCCGGACTCAGGTCCTACGAGCAGTACTTC. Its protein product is CASSKSGLRSYEQYF.

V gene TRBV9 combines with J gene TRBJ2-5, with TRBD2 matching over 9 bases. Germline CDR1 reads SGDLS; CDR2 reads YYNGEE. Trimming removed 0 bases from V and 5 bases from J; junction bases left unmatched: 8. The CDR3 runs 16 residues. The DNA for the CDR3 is TGTGCCAGCAGCGTAGGCGGGAGGGCCAGGTATGAGACCCAGTACTTC. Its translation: CASSVGGRARYETQYF.

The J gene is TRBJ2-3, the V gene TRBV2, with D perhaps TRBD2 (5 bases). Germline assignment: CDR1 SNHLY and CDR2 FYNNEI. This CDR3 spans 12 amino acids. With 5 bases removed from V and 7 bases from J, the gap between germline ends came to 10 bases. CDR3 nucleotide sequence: TGTGCCAGCAGTTCACGGGATCATACGCAGTATTTT. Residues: CASSSRDHTQYF.

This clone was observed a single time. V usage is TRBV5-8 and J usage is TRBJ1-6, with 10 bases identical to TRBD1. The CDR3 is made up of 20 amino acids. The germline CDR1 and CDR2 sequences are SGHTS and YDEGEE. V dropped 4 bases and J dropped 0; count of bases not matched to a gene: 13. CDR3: CASSRAGTGDPSSYNSPLHF. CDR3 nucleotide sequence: TGTGCCAGCAGCCGAGCCGGGACAGGGGATCCAAGCTCCTATAATTCACCCCTCCACTTT.

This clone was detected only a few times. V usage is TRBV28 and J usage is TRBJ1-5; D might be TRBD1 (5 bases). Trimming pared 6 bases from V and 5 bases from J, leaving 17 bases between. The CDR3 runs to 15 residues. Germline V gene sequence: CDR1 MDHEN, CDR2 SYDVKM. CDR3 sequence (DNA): TGTGCCAGCAGGATCGGGGGGAGGATTGATCAGCCCCAGCATTTT. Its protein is CASRIGGRIDQPQHF.

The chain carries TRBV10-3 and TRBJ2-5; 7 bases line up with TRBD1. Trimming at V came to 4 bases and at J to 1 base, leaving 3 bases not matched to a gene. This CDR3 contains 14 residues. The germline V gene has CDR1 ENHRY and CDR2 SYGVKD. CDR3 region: CAISGGTAQETQYF. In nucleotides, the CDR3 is TGTGCCATCAGTGGGGGGACAGCCCAAGAGACCCAGTACTTC.

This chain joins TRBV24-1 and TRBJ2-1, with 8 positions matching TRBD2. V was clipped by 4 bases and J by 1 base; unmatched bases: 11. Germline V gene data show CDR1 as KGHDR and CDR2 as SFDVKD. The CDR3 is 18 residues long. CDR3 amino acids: CATSESSSGMVSYNEQFF. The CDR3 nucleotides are TGTGCCACCAGTGAATCGAGTAGCGGGATGGTTTCCTACAATGAGCAGTTCTTC.

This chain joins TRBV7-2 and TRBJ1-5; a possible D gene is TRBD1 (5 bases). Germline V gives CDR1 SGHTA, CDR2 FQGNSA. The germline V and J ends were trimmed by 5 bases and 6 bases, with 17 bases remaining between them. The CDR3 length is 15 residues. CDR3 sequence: CASSRGGVEVQPQHF. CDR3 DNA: TGTGCCAGCAGCCGGGGGGGTGTTGAGGTTCAGCCCCAGCATTTT. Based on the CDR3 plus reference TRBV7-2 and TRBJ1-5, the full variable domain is GAGVSQSPSNKVTEKGKDVELRCDPISGHTALYWYRQSLGQGLEFLIYFQGNSAPDKSGLPSDRFSAERTGGSVSTLTIQRTQQEDSAVYLCASSRGGVEVQPQHFGDGTRLSIL.

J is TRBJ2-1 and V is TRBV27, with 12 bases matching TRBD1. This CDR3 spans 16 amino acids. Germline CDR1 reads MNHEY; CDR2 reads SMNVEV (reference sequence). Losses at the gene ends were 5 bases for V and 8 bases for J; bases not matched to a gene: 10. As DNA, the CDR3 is TGTGCCAGCAGTGCCCCAACCGGGACAGGGGGCGATGAGCAGTTCTTC. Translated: CASSAPTGTGGDEQFF.

DNA of the CDR3: TGTGCCAGCTCACAGGGAGAACACACTGAAGCTTTCTTT. Its translation is CASSQGEHTEAFF. The chain recombines TRBV18 with TRBJ1-1, with D hard to call. This CDR3 is 13 amino acids long. The V end was cut by 4 bases, the J end by 3 bases, with 9 bases between. Per the germline V gene, CDR1 is KGHSH and CDR2 is LQKENI.

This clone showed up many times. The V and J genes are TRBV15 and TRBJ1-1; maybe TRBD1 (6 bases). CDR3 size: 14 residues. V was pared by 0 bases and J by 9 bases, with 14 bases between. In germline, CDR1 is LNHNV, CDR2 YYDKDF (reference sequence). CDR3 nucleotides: TGTGCCACCAGCAGAGAACAGCGAGGGGGTAAAGCTTTCTTT. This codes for CATSREQRGGKAFF.

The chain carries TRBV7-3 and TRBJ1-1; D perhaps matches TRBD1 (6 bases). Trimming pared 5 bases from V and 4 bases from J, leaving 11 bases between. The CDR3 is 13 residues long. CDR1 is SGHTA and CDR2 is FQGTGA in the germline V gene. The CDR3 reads CASSASTGTEAFF. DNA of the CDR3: TGTGCCAGCAGCGCCTCGACAGGCACTGAAGCTTTCTTT. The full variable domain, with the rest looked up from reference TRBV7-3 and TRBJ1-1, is GAGVSQTPSNKVTEKGKYVELRCDPISGHTALYWYRQSLGQGPEFLIYFQGTGAADDSGLPNDRFFAVRPEGSVSTLKIQRTERGDSAVYLCASSASTGTEAFFGQGTRLTVV.

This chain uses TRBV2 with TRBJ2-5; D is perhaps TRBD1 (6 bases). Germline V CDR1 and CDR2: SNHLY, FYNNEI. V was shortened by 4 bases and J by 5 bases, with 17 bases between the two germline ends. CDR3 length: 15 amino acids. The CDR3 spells CASSVRDTLGETQYF. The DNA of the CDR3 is TGTGCCAGCAGTGTTAGGGACACGCTAGGGGAGACCCAGTACTTC.

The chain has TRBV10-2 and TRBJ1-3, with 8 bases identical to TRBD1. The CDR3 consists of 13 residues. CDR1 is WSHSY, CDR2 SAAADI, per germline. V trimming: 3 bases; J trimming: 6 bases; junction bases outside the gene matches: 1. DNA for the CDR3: TGCGCCAGCAGTGAACAGGGGGAAAACACCATATATTTT. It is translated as CASSEQGENTIYF.

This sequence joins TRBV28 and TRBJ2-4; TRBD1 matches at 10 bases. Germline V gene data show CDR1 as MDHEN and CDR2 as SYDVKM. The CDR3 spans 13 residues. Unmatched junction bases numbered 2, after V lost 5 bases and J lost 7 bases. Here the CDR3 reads CASSQGQGNIQYF. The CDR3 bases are TGTGCCAGCAGTCAGGGACAGGGGAACATTCAGTACTTC.

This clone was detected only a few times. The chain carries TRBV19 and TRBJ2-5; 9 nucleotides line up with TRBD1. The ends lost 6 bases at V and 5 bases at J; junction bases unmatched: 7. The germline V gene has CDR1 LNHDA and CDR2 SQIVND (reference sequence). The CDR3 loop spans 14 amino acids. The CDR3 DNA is TGTGCCAGTAGCGGACAGGGGATAGGCGAGACCCAGTACTTC. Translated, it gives CASSGQGIGETQYF.

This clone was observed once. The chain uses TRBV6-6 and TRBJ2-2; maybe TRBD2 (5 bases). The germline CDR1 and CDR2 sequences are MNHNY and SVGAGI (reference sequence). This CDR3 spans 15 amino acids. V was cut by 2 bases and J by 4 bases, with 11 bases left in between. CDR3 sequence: CASSYEGLGTGELFF. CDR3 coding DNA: TGTGCCAGCAGTTACGAGGGCTTGGGCACCGGGGAGCTGTTTTTT.

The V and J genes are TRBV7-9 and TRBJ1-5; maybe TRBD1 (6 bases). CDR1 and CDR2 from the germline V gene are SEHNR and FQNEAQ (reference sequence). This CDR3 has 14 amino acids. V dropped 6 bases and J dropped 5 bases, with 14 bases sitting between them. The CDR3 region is CASSLDSLHQPQHF. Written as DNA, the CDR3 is TGTGCCAGCAGTCTGGACAGCCTCCATCAGCCCCAGCATTTT. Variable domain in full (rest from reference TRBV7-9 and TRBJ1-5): DTGVSQNPRHKITKRGQNVTFRCDPISEHNRLYWYRQTLGQGPEFLTYFQNEAQLEKSRLLSDRFSAERPKGSFSTLEIQRTEQGDSAMYLCASSLDSLHQPQHFGDGTRLSIL.